The next 7 T cell receptor beta chains were all read from a single sample in a study of cytomegalovirus exposure and HLA in healthy donors. A multiplex PCR was run with 60 Vbeta primers and 13 Jbeta primers. Sequencing used immunoSEQ multiplex PCR; TCRdb keeps in-frame clones, though not all of them. The sample table includes about 130,000 clones. Specimen: PBMCs. Receptors were obtained from a man younger than 35 in good health and CMV-seronegative.

The rearrangement links TRBV10-3 to TRBJ2-1; TRBD1 matches at 8 bases. The CDR3 is 13 amino acids. J gave up 8 bases and V 5 bases, and 5 bases lay outside the gene matches. Per the germline V gene, CDR1 is ENHRY and CDR2 is SYGVKD. The DNA for the CDR3 is TGTGCCATCAGTCGGGAACAGGGGGATGAGCAGTTCTTC. The encoded protein is CAISREQGDEQFF.

This chain joins TRBV5-4 and TRBJ2-7; 10 positions match TRBD1. The CDR3 loop spans 15 amino acids. The J segment lost 2 bases and the V segment lost 3 bases, leaving 5 bases of the junction unmatched. Germline loops: CDR1 SGHNT, CDR2 YYREEE (reference sequence). DNA for the CDR3: TGTGCCAGCAGCTGGGGGACAGGGGCAACCTACGAGCAGTACTTC. It encodes CASSWGTGATYEQYF.

The chain has TRBV30 and TRBJ1-2; a weak D match, TRBD1 (5 bases). The CDR3 spans 14 residues. Deletions cut 2 bases from V and 8 bases from J, with 18 bases between. Germline V CDR1 and CDR2: GTSNPN, SVGIG (reference sequence). CDR3 bases: TGTGCCTGGAGTTTAGGACACTCGGCTACCGGCTACACCTTC. It encodes CAWSLGHSATGYTF.

This sequence joins TRBV4-3 and TRBJ2-5, with 12 nucleotides matching TRBD2. J lost 5 bases, V lost 3 bases, and 16 bases had no gene match. CDR3 length: 19 residues. Looked up from germline, CDR1 is LGHNA and CDR2 is YSLEER. The CDR3 DNA reads TGCGCCAGCAGCCAGAAGCTAGCGGGAGGGCGTCTTTTGGGTGAGACCCAGTACTTC. Translating gives CASSQKLAGGRLLGETQYF.

V and J are TRBV10-3 and TRBJ1-2; D call uncertain. Per the germline V gene, CDR1 is ENHRY and CDR2 is SYGVKD. CDR3 length: 12 amino acids. With 0 bases removed from V and 4 bases from J, the gap between germline ends came to 3 bases. CDR3 sequence (DNA): TGTGCCATCAGTGAGTCCGGCTATGGCTACACCTTC. It translates to CAISESGYGYTF.

V usage is TRBV13 and J usage is TRBJ1-4, with 12 nucleotides matching TRBD1. From germline, CDR1 is PRHDT and CDR2 FYEKMQ (reference sequence). This CDR3 has 22 amino acids. Trimming cost V 0 bases and J 0 bases; bases outside gene matches: 14. The CDR3 spells CASSLGLGTGGADWPTNEKLFF. For the CDR3, the DNA is TGTGCCAGCAGCTTAGGCCTAGGGACAGGGGGCGCCGACTGGCCAACTAATGAAAAACTGTTTTTT.

The chain recombines TRBV7-9 with TRBJ2-7, with 8 bases matching TRBD2. The germline CDR1 and CDR2 sequences are SEHNR and FQNEAQ (reference sequence). V lost 3 bases and J lost 6; bases outside the gene matches: 4. This CDR3 region has 13 residues. The CDR3 DNA reads TGTGCCAGCAGCTTTCGGGCGGGAGGCGAGCAGTACTTC. It is translated as CASSFRAGGEQYF.